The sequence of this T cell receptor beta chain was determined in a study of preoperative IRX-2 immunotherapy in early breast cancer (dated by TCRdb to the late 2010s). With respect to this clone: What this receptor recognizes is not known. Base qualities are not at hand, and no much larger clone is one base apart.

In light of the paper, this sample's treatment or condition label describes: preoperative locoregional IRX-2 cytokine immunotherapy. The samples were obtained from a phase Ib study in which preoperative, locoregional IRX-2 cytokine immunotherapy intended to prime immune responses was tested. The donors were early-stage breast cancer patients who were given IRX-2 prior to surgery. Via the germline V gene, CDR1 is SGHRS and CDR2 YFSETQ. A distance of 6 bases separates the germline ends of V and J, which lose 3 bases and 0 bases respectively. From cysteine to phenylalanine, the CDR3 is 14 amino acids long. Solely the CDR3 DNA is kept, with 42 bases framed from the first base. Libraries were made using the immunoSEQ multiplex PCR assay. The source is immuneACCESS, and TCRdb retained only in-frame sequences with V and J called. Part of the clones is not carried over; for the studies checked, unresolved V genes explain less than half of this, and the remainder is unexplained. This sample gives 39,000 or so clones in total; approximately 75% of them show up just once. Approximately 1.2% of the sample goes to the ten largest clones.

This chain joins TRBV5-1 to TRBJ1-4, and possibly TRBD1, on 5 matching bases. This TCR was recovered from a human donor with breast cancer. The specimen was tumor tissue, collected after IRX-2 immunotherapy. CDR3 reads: CASSSGSTNEKLFF. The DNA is TGCGCCAGCAGCTCAGGGTCAACTAATGAAAAACTGTTTTTT. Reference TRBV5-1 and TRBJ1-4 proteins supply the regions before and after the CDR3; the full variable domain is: KAGVTQTPRYLIKTRGQQVTLSCSPISGHRSVSWYQQTPGQGLQFLFEYFSETQRNKGNFPGRFSGRQFSNSRSEMNVSTLELGDSALYLCASSSGSTNEKLFFGSGTQLSVL.